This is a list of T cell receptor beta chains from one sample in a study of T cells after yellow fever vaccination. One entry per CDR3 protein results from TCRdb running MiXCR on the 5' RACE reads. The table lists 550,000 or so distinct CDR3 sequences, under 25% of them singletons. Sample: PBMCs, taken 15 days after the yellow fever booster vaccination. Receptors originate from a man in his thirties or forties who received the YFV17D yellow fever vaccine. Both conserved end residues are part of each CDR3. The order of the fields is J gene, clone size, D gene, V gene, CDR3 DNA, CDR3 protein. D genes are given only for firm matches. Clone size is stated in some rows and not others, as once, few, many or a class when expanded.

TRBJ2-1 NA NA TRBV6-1 TGTGCCAGCAGCCTTTTCCAGGGAGGCTCCTACAATGAGCAGTTCTTC CASSLFQGGSYNEQFF
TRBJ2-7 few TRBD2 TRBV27 TGTGCCAGCAGTTTGATCGGCGGGAGCGCCTACGAGCAGTACTTC CASSLIGGSAYEQYF
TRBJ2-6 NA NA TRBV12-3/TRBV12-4 TGTGCCAGCGGAACCGACGGTGGGGCCAACGTCCTGACTTTC CASGTDGGANVLTF
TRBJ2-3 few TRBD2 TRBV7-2 TGTGCCAGCAGCTTAGCCGGGGTTAGCGGGAGGTCAGATACGCAGTATTTT CASSLAGVSGRSDTQYF
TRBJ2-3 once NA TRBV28 TGTGCCAGCAGTCCGAGGGGCGCCCTCGATACGCAGTATTTT CASSPRGALDTQYF
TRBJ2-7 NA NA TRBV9 TGTGCCAGCAGCGTAGCGTCGCAGGCCTCCTACGAGCAGTACTTC CASSVASQASYEQYF
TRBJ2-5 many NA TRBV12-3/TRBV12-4 TGTGCCAGCAGCCGAAGACTAGGGGGTACCCAGTACTTC CASSRRLGGTQYF
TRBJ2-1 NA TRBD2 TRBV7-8 TGTGCCAGCAGCTCCCCGTTCGGACTAGCGGGCAATGAGCAGTTCTTC CASSSPFGLAGNEQFF
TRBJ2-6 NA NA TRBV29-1 TGCAGCGCTGGACACTCTGGGGCCAACGTCCTGACTTTC CSAGHSGANVLTF
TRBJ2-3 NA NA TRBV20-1 TGCAGTGCGTTTGGGGGTACGCAGTATTTT CSAFGGTQYF
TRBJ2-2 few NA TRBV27 TGTGCCACCAAGACCTGGGTGGCCACCGGGGAGCTGTTTTTT CATKTWVATGELFF
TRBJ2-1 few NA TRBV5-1 TGCGCCAGCAGCTCCCGACCAGAGGGAGGTGAGCAGTTCTTC CASSSRPEGGEQFF
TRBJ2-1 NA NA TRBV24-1 TGTGCCACCAGTGATTTGCAAGCGGGTTCCTACAATGAGCAGTTCTTC CATSDLQAGSYNEQFF
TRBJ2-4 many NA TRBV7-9 TGTGCCAGCAGCTTCTTCCAGAACATTCAGTACTTC CASSFFQNIQYF
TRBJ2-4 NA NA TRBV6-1 TGTGCCAGCAGTGAAGGGCTAGCCAAAAACATTCAGTACTTC CASSEGLAKNIQYF
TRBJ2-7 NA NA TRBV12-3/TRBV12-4 TGTGCCAGCAGCCCGTGGGGGGCCAAGGAGCAGTACTTC CASSPWGAKEQYF
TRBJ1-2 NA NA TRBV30 TGTGCCTGGAGTGTAACGGAAGGAGGTGGCTACACCTTC CAWSVTEGGGYTF
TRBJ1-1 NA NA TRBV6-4 TGTGCCAGCAGTGAAAATCAGAACACTGAAGCTTTCTTT CASSENQNTEAFF
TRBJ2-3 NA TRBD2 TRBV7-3 TGTGCCAGCAGCTTTCAGGCGGGAGGGCTAGATACGCAGTATTTT CASSFQAGGLDTQYF
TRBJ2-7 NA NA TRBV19 TGTGCCAGTAGTATTAAACAGGGTTACGAGCAGTACTTC CASSIKQGYEQYF
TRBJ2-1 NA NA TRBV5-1 TGCGCCAGCAGCAACGGACAGTCGAATGAGCAGTTCTTC CASSNGQSNEQFF
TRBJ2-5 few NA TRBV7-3 TGTGCCAGCAGTCCCGGCTCCTCACTGAAGACCCAGTACTTC CASSPGSSLKTQYF
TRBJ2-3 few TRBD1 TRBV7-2 TGTGCCAGCAGCCTACCGCTAGGGGGCGGCGCAGATACGCAGTATTTT CASSLPLGGGADTQYF
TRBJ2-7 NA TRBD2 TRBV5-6 TGTGCCAGCAGCGTAGCGGGAGGGCACTACGAGCAGTACTTC CASSVAGGHYEQYF
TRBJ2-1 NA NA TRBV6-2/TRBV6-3 TGTGCCAGCAGTGGTGAGGGACCATGGTCCTACAATGAGCAGTTCTTC CASSGEGPWSYNEQFF
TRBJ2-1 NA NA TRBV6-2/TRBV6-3 TGTGCCAGCAGTTATCTATACAATGAGCAGTTCTTC CASSYLYNEQFF
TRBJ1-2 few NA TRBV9 TGTGCCAGCAGCGTAGCAGGGGACTATGGCTACACCTTC CASSVAGDYGYTF
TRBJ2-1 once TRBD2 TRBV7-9 TGTGCCAGCAGCTTCGAGACTAGCCTTACTTACAATGAGCAGTTCTTC CASSFETSLTYNEQFF
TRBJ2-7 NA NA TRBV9 TGTGCCAGCAGCGCAACCGGGACTCCCAACTACGAGCAGTACTTC CASSATGTPNYEQYF
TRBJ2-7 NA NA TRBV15 TGTGCCACCAGCAGAGAGAACGAGCAGTACTTC CATSRENEQYF
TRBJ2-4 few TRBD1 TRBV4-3 TGCGCCAGCAGCCAAGATATATACAGGGGTGAGATCGAAAACATTCAGTACTTC CASSQDIYRGEIENIQYF
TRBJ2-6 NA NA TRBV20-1 TGCAGTGCTAGGCCCGTACCGGGACACTTAGAATCTGGGGCCAACGTCCTGACTTTC CSARPVPGHLESGANVLTF
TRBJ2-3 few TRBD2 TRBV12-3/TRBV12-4 TGTGCCAGCACCCTAGCGGGAGGCACAGATACGCAGTATTTT CASTLAGGTDTQYF
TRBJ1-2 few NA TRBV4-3 TGCGCCAGCAGCCAAGTTGGGAGGGGGTACTATGGCTACACCTTC CASSQVGRGYYGYTF
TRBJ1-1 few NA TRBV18 TGTGCCAGCTCCCCGGGGGGTACTGATGAAGCTTTCTTT CASSPGGTDEAFF
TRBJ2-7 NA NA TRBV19 TGTGCCAGTAGACCCCGGGACACCCTTCCCTACGAGCAGTACTTC CASRPRDTLPYEQYF
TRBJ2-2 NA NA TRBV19 TGTGCCAGTAGTATCGTCACGAACACCGGGGAGCTGTTTTTT CASSIVTNTGELFF
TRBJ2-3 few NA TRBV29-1 TGCAGCGTTGACCGGGACCCCCGGGCAGATACGCAGTATTTT CSVDRDPRADTQYF
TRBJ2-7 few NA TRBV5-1 TGCGCCAGCAGCTTGGTCGGGGTGGACAACGAGCAGTACTTC CASSLVGVDNEQYF
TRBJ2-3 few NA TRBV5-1 TGCGCCAGCAGCCGAACTACGGCAGATACGCAGTATTTT CASSRTTADTQYF
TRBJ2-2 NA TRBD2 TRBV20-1 TGCAGTGCCCTGTGGACAGAAGGAGCGGGAGAGGCCACCGGGGAGCTGTTTTTT CSALWTEGAGEATGELFF
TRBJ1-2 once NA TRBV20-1 TGCAGTGCTTTTGGACGGACCCGCTACACCTTC CSAFGRTRYTF
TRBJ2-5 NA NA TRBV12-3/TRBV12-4 TGTGCCAGCAGCAGGAGGAAGGAATTCCAAGAGACCCAGTACTTC CASSRRKEFQETQYF
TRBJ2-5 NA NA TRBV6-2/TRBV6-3 TGTGCCAGCGAGAAAAAATTTCGAGGGACCCAGTACTTC CASEKKFRGTQYF
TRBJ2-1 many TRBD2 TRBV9 TGTGCCAGCAGCGCCCTTGCGGGAGCGTACAATGAGCAGTTCTTC CASSALAGAYNEQFF
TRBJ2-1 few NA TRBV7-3 TGTGCCAGCAGCTTAAAACTAGTGGGGGCCAATGAGCAGTTCTTC CASSLKLVGANEQFF
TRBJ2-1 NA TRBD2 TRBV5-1 TGCGCCAGCAGCTCGGGACTAGCGGGTTTTAGCTCCTACAATGAGCAGTTCTTC CASSSGLAGFSSYNEQFF
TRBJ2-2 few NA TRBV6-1 TGTGCCAGCAGCGGGAGCCTAACCGGGGAGCTGTTTTTT CASSGSLTGELFF
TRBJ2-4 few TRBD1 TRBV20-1 TGCAGTGCTACAAGACAGGGGGTTTTGGGAAACATTCAGTACTTC CSATRQGVLGNIQYF
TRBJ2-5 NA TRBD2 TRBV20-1 TGCAGTGCAAACCGGGGGGAGCCGCGGGAGACCCAGTACTTC CSANRGEPRETQYF
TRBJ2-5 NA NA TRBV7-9 TGTGCCAGCAGCCCAACGGGGGCGGCGGAGACCCAGTACTTC CASSPTGAAETQYF
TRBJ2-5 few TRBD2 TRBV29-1 TGCGGTACGGACAGACTAGCGGGACCGGAGACCCAGTACTTC CGTDRLAGPETQYF
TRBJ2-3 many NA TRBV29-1 TGCAGCGTTGTGGGGGGTCCAGATACGCAGTATTTT CSVVGGPDTQYF